The next 30 T cell receptor beta chains were all read from a single sample in a study of CD8+ T cells in alopecia areata. The authors extracted RNA and reverse transcribed it into cDNA as the sequencing template. Libraries were prepared by immunoSEQ multiplex PCR; TCRdb keeps only in-frame clonotypes and omits some of them. The table includes about 190,000 clones, roughly 60% detected once. The treatment here: oral pan-JAK inhibitor, 5-10 mg twice daily. The sample was CD4+ T cells sorted from blood, taken at week 24, from a patient treated with tofacitinib. The receptor set was obtained from a human donor with alopecia areata.

The chain joins TRBV11-2 to TRBJ2-2; TRBD2 aligns across 15 bases. The J segment lost 6 bases and the V segment lost 1 base, leaving 3 bases of the junction unmatched. The CDR3 is made up of 17 amino acids. CDR1 SGHAT and CDR2 FQNNGV come from the germline V gene. The CDR3 loop reads CASSLGTSGGAAGELFF. The CDR3 DNA reads as TGTGCCAGCAGCTTAGGGACTAGCGGGGGGGCCGCCGGGGAGCTGTTTTTT.

The chain joins TRBV5-4 to TRBJ1-1, with unresolved D. Trimming cost V 1 base and J 1 base, with 11 bases left between them. The germline gives CDR1 SGHNT, CDR2 YYREEE (reference sequence). The length of the CDR3 is 15 residues. The CDR3 nucleotides read TGTGCCAGCAGCTTGATTCTATCCCCGAACACTGAAGCTTTCTTT. Protein product: CASSLILSPNTEAFF. Filled out from reference TRBV5-4 and TRBJ1-1, the complete variable domain reads ETGVTQSPTHLIKTRGQQVTLRCSSQSGHNTVSWYQQALGQGPQFIFQYYREEENGRGNFPPRFSGLQFPNYSSELNVNALELDDSALYLCASSLILSPNTEAFFGQGTRLTVV.

This clone was seen repeatedly, ten times or more. The chain couples TRBV2 to TRBJ1-4; perhaps TRBD1 as D (5 bases). From germline, CDR1 is SNHLY and CDR2 FYNNEI. V shed 6 bases and J shed 3 bases, with 11 bases lying between them. CDR3 length equals 14 residues. The CDR3 bases are TGTGCCAGCAGGGACACCTACCCTAATGAAAAACTGTTTTTT. Translation: CASRDTYPNEKLFF.

The V call is TRBV29-1, the J call TRBJ1-1; 7 bases agree with TRBD1. Per the germline V gene, CDR1 is SQVTM and CDR2 is ANQGSEA. With V trimmed by 7 bases and J by 4 bases, 18 bases remained unmatched. The CDR3 has 16 residues. CDR3 residues: CSAEQGTFLSGTEAFF. CDR3 bases: TGCAGCGCCGAACAGGGGACCTTCCTCAGTGGCACTGAAGCTTTCTTT.

In its sample, this clone was seen a few times. This rearrangement joins TRBV30 to TRBJ1-2; maybe TRBD1 (6 bases). V was trimmed by 7 bases and J by 1 base, leaving 13 bases between them. The CDR3 has 13 residues. Germline-derived CDR1 and CDR2 are GTSNPN and SVGIG (reference sequence). CDR3 sequence: CASPTGVNYGYTF. The CDR3 DNA reads TGTGCCTCACCGACAGGCGTTAACTATGGCTACACCTTC.

This chain joins TRBV29-1 and TRBJ2-3, with TRBD2 identical over 7 bases. Unmatched junction bases numbered 4, after V lost 5 bases and J lost 2 bases. The CDR3 runs to 13 residues. Germline assignment: CDR1 SQVTM and CDR2 ANQGSEA. As DNA, the CDR3 is TGCAGCGTTAGCGGGGAACTCACAGATACGCAGTATTTT. Its translation is CSVSGELTDTQYF.

CDR3 loop: CASRGQGKGGYTF. The CDR3 region has the DNA TGCGCCAGCAGAGGACAGGGTAAGGGTGGCTACACCTTC. The V and J genes are TRBV4-1 and TRBJ1-2; 8 bases agree with TRBD1. Unmatched junction bases numbered 7, after V lost 6 bases and J lost 7 bases. Germline CDR1 and CDR2: MGHRA and YSYEKL. The CDR3 totals 13 residues.

The chain employs TRBV5-1 and TRBJ1-5; D is perhaps TRBD1 (6 bases). Germline V gene data show CDR1 as SGHRS and CDR2 as YFSETQ. The germline V and J ends were trimmed by 1 base and 7 bases, with 12 bases remaining between them. The CDR3 is 14 amino acids. The CDR3 reads CASSLMSGDQPQHF. CDR3 DNA sequence: TGCGCCAGCAGCTTGATGTCAGGGGACCAGCCCCAGCATTTT.

The chain is built from TRBV10-2 and TRBJ2-7; TRBD2 aligns across 8 bases. Germline V CDR1 and CDR2: WSHSY, SAAADI. The V and J ends lost 3 bases and 2 bases, in that order; junction bases with no gene match: 15. This CDR3 comprises 18 residues. The chain's CDR3 is CASSDPRGGASDPYEQYF. The CDR3 nucleotides are TGCGCCAGCAGTGACCCCCGGGGGGGGGCATCCGATCCCTACGAGCAGTACTTC.

This clone occurred a few times. Other nucleotide sequences from this sample produce the same CDR3. The chain uses TRBV9 and TRBJ1-1; D unresolved. This CDR3 contains 13 residues. The germline CDR1 and CDR2 sequences are SGDLS and YYNGEE. V shed 0 bases and J shed 1 base, with 4 bases lying between them. The CDR3 DNA sequence: TGTGCCAGCAGCGTAGCCGCGAACACTGAAGCTTTCTTT. Its protein product is CASSVAANTEAFF.

The chain combines TRBV5-1 with TRBJ1-2, with 7 bases matching TRBD1. Germline assignment: CDR1 SGHRS and CDR2 YFSETQ. The length of the CDR3 is 14 residues. With 1 base clipped from V and 7 bases from J, the junction kept 7 bases outside the gene matches. The DNA for the CDR3 is TGCGCCAGCAGCTTGACTGAGGGGGCATCTGGCTACACCTTC. Translated: CASSLTEGASGYTF.

The gene calls are TRBV18 and TRBJ2-7; the D gene could be TRBD1 or TRBD2 (5 bases each). In germline, CDR1 is KGHSH, CDR2 LQKENI. The V end lost 3 bases, the J end lost 7 bases, and 13 bases lay between the germline ends. The CDR3 runs to 13 residues. CDR3 DNA sequence: TGTGCCAGCTCACCGATCGGGACCGGAGAGCAGTACTTC. This sequence encodes CASSPIGTGEQYF. Supplemented by reference TRBV18 and TRBJ2-7, the full variable domain reads NAGVMQNPRHLVRRRGQEARLRCSPMKGHSHVYWYRQLPEEGLKFMVYLQKENIIDESGMPKERFSAEFPKEGPSILRIQQVVRGDSAAYFCASSPIGTGEQYFGPGTRLTVT.

The rearrangement uses TRBV25-1 and TRBJ1-2; D gene unclear. Germline assignment: CDR1 MGHDK and CDR2 SYGVNS. V lost 1 base and J 0 bases, leaving 9 bases between the germline ends. This CDR3 region has 15 residues. The CDR3 sequence is CASSESRIANYGYTF. CDR3 nucleotides: TGTGCCAGCAGTGAATCTAGGATAGCTAACTATGGCTACACCTTC.

The rearrangement links TRBV9 to TRBJ2-1, with a tentative D call TRBD2 (5 bases). The CDR3 runs 14 residues. The V and J ends lost 0 bases and 9 bases respectively, with 13 bases between them. Germline V lookup: CDR1 SGDLS, CDR2 YYNGEE. The CDR3 sequence: CASSVGTVLAEQFF. The CDR3 DNA reads TGTGCCAGCAGCGTAGGGACTGTCCTAGCTGAGCAGTTCTTC.

By share, this clone ranks as medium-sized. Additional DNA sequences in this sample encode the identical CDR3. The chain recombines TRBV10-3 with TRBJ1-2; tentatively, D is TRBD1 (5 bases). Trimming cost V 2 bases and J 2 bases, with 6 bases left between them. This CDR3 comprises 13 residues. In germline, CDR1 is ENHRY, CDR2 SYGVKD. The CDR3 reads CAISEGTNYGYTF. CDR3 nucleotide sequence: TGTGCCATCAGTGAGGGGACGAACTATGGCTACACCTTC.

This clone was seen a few times. The rearrangement joins TRBV29-1 to TRBJ2-5; 12 bases map to TRBD2. Germline trimming cut 5 bases from V and 2 bases from J; bases unmatched to any gene: 9. Germline CDR1 and CDR2: SQVTM and ANQGSEA. The CDR3 runs to 16 residues. In DNA form, the CDR3 reads TGCAGCGTTCGGGGCGGACTAGCGGGGACGCAAGAGACCCAGTACTTC. It specifies CSVRGGLAGTQETQYF.

This clone has just a few counts. The chain employs TRBV14 and TRBJ2-7; D call uncertain. Germline CDR1 SGHDN, CDR2 FVKESK. The length of the CDR3 is 14 residues. V lost 4 bases, J lost 2 bases, and 12 bases lay in between. The CDR3 is CASSPMVGAYEQYF. CDR3 nucleotides: TGTGCCAGCAGCCCGATGGTTGGAGCCTACGAGCAGTACTTC.

The gene calls are TRBV19 and TRBJ1-5, with TRBD1 matching 7 bases. The CDR3 has 15 amino acids. V was pared by 5 bases and J by 0 bases, with 4 bases of the junction left unmatched. Germline V CDR1 and CDR2: LNHDA, SQIVND (reference sequence). The DNA of the CDR3 is TGTGCCAGTAGTCGCGGGACAGTTAGCAATCAGCCCCAGCATTTT. This translates into CASSRGTVSNQPQHF.

This chain uses TRBV19 with TRBJ2-6; D not resolved. The CDR3 contains 14 residues. V shed 6 bases and J shed 0 bases, with 6 bases lying between them. The germline CDR1 and CDR2 sequences are LNHDA and SQIVND (reference sequence). In nucleotides, the CDR3 is TGTGCCAGTAGCCCTAACTCTGGGGCCAACGTCCTGACTTTC. As protein: CASSPNSGANVLTF.

This clone was counted only a few times. The CDR3 is CASSTTPGGGGETQYF. The CDR3 nucleotides read TGTGCCAGCAGCACCACCCCCGGAGGGGGAGGAGAGACCCAGTACTTC. This sequence joins TRBV9 and TRBJ2-5; D might be TRBD1 or TRBD2, each matching 6 bases. Trimming left V 4 bases short and J 4 bases short, with 20 bases between. In germline, CDR1 is SGDLS, CDR2 YYNGEE. The CDR3 totals 16 residues.

The sample holds many counts of this clone. Other nucleotide sequences in the sample specify the same CDR3. The chain uses TRBV7-2 and TRBJ1-1; D may be TRBD1 (5 bases). Trimming took 3 bases from V and 2 from J, leaving 10 bases between them. CDR1 is SGHTA and CDR2 is FQGNSA in the germline V gene. The CDR3 spans 14 residues. CDR3 coding DNA: TGTGCCAGCAGCTTCTCGGGGGACAACACTGAAGCTTTCTTT. Translated, it gives CASSFSGDNTEAFF.

This rearrangement joins TRBV7-8 to TRBJ2-3; D gene uncertain. Trimming shortened V by 6 bases and J by 0 bases, and 13 bases separated the two germline ends. The CDR3 is 15 amino acids. Germline lookup yields CDR1 SGHVS and CDR2 FQNEAQ. The CDR3 bases are TGTGCCAGCAGTACAATAAGGTCGAGCACAGATACGCAGTATTTT. Protein: CASSTIRSSTDTQYF.

The chain combines TRBV30 with TRBJ2-1; D ambiguous. This CDR3 has 11 amino acids. V gave up 2 bases and J gave up 7 bases, with 6 bases separating them. CDR1 is GTSNPN, CDR2 SVGIG, per germline (reference sequence). In DNA, the CDR3 is TGTGCCTGGAGTCAAATAAATGAGCAGTTCTTC. Encoded protein: CAWSQINEQFF. Complete variable domain (other parts from reference TRBV30 and TRBJ2-1): SQTIHQWPATLVQPVGSPLSLECTVEGTSNPNLYWYRQAAGRGLQLLFYSVGIGQISSEVPQNLSASRPQDRQFILSSKKLLLSDSGFYLCAWSQINEQFFGPGTRLTVL.

This chain uses TRBV19 with TRBJ1-2, with D possibly being TRBD1 (5 bases). This CDR3 is built from 13 residues. Per germline, CDR1 LNHDA and CDR2 SQIVND (reference sequence). Trimming removed 4 bases at V and 4 bases at J, with 10 bases between. CDR3 DNA: TGTGCCAGTAGTACTTCAGGGACCTATGGCTACACCTTC. Encoded protein: CASSTSGTYGYTF.

V is TRBV29-1 and J is TRBJ2-5, with D perhaps given as TRBD1 or TRBD2 (5 bases each). The CDR3 loop spans 14 amino acids. Germline-derived CDR1 and CDR2 are SQVTM and ANQGSEA. V lost 3 bases to trimming and J lost 4 bases, with 15 bases between them. CDR3 sequence reads: CSVDWDGRGETQYF. The CDR3 region has the DNA TGCAGCGTTGATTGGGACGGACGGGGAGAGACCCAGTACTTC.

This chain uses TRBV5-1 with TRBJ1-6; the D is unclear. Germline CDR1 is SGHRS and CDR2 is YFSETQ. This CDR3 is 14 amino acids long. Trimming shortened V by 1 base and J by 5 bases, and 7 bases separated the two germline ends. The CDR3 loop reads CASSLNRNNSPLHF. The CDR3 DNA sequence: TGCGCCAGCAGCTTGAACAGAAATAATTCACCCCTCCACTTT.

The chain has TRBV4-3 and TRBJ1-2; D is undetermined. Germline V CDR1 and CDR2: LGHNA, YSLEER. V lost 0 bases, J lost 2 bases, and 7 bases lay in between. This CDR3 is 14 amino acids long. The CDR3 DNA is TGCGCCAGCAGCCAAGATCCGGAGAACTATGGCTACACCTTC. This gives the protein CASSQDPENYGYTF.

This clone was found once. This chain joins TRBV29-1 and TRBJ2-5; 7 positions agree with TRBD2. The V gene end was trimmed by 7 bases and the J gene end by 4 bases; junction bases not matched to a gene: 6. The length of the CDR3 is 12 residues. Germline assignment: CDR1 SQVTM and CDR2 ANQGSEA. CDR3 coding DNA: TGCAGCGGGAAGGGCGGGGGAGAGACCCAGTACTTC. This sequence encodes CSGKGGGETQYF.

V and J are TRBV30 and TRBJ1-2; D perhaps matches TRBD1 (5 bases). This CDR3 has 14 residues. Trimming left V 4 bases short and J 4 bases short, with 16 bases between. Germline V gene lookup returns CDR1 GTSNPN and CDR2 SVGIG (reference sequence). This CDR3 is CAWTTGPPGYGYTF. The CDR3 bases are TGTGCCTGGACTACGGGGCCCCCAGGCTATGGCTACACCTTC.

The rearrangement uses TRBV19 and TRBJ2-7, with a possible D match to TRBD1 (5 bases). The CDR3 consists of 13 residues. Trimming stripped 3 bases from V and 4 bases from J, with 10 bases between. Germline CDR1 and CDR2: LNHDA and SQIVND (reference sequence). The CDR3 region has the DNA TGTGCCAGTAGTATCTCCCAGGGTTACGAGCAGTACTTC. This translates into CASSISQGYEQYF.